What follows are 24 T cell receptor beta chains derived from one specimen sequenced in a study of blood T cells in healthy people across ages. Using a J-beta primer mix together with a sample-barcoded 5' primer, a second PCR was run for about 6 to 11 cycles. TCRdb re-derived calls from the 5' RACE reads in MiXCR, one entry per CDR3 protein. The table shows 600,000 to 1,000,000 distinct CDR3 sequences, with more than 45% occurring only once. The specimen was blood. These receptor sequences come from a man aged 25 to 40 in good health.

The CDR3 spells CAISLGAGANVLTF. In nucleotides, the CDR3 is TGTGCCATAAGCTTGGGGGCTGGGGCCAACGTCCTGACTTTC. The genes are TRBV10-3 and TRBJ2-6, with D perhaps being TRBD1 or TRBD2 (5 bases each). V lost 9 bases and J 2 bases, leaving 11 bases between the germline ends. CDR1 and CDR2 from the germline V gene are ENHRY and SYGVKD. This CDR3 is 14 amino acids long.

The rearrangement links TRBV27 to TRBJ2-7; weak D call: TRBD2 (6 bases). Germline lookup yields CDR1 MNHEY and CDR2 SMNVEV (reference sequence). V lost 2 bases and J 6 bases, leaving 11 bases between the germline ends. The CDR3 is made up of 13 amino acids. CDR3 nucleotides: TGTGCCAGCAGTTTAGGGACTCCCTCCGAGCAGTACTTC. Protein product: CASSLGTPSEQYF.

In the case of this clonotype: The conserved closing phenylalanine or tryptophan is absent in this CDR3, likely reflecting a read error. The genes are TRBV29-1 and TRBJ2-1; 8 nucleotides line up with TRBD2. Germline V gene lookup returns CDR1 SQVTM and CDR2 ANQGSEA. The CDR3 extends over 16 amino acids. The V and J ends lost 2 bases and 6 bases, in that order; junction bases with no gene match: 12. CDR3 coding DNA: TGCAGCGTTGAATCGGACGGGAGGGCCCTAGGCAATGAGCAGTTCTTG. It yields the protein CSVESDGRALGNEQFL.

The chain joins TRBV5-1 to TRBJ2-5; TRBD2 matches at 7 bases. The CDR3 covers 16 residues. The V gene's germline CDR1 is SGHRS and CDR2 YFSETQ. V lost 4 bases to trimming and J lost 3 bases; unmatched junction nucleotides: 12. CDR3 region: CASSPRRQGGEETQYF. Written as DNA, the CDR3 is TGCGCCAGCAGCCCCCGGCGCCAGGGAGGGGAAGAGACCCAGTACTTC.

This chain uses TRBV12-3 or TRBV12-4 with TRBJ2-7, with TRBD1 identical over 7 bases. Unmatched junction bases numbered 6, after V lost 4 bases and J lost 0 bases. The CDR3 is made up of 15 amino acids. This CDR3 reads CASSSVQGPSYEQYF. The CDR3 nucleotides are TGTGCCAGCAGTTCCGTACAGGGGCCCTCCTACGAGCAGTACTTC.

The CDR3 coding sequence is TGTGCCAGCAGCCCCATGAGGGGAGTCGAATCCTCCTACGAGCAGTACTTC. The encoded protein is CASSPMRGVESSYEQYF. This chain connects TRBV7-2 to TRBJ2-7, with D tentatively TRBD1 or TRBD2 (5 bases each). The V end was cut by 5 bases, the J end by 0 bases, with 20 bases between. The germline V gene has CDR1 SGHTA and CDR2 FQGNSA. The CDR3 sequence is 17 residues long.

J is TRBJ2-5 and V is TRBV27, with 8 bases aligning to TRBD1. V dropped 1 base and J dropped 11; count of bases not matched to a gene: 21. The CDR3 is 18 residues long. CDR1 is MNHEY and CDR2 is SMNVEV in the germline V gene (reference sequence). The CDR3 coding sequence is TGTGCCAGCAGTTTATTCTTCAGGGGGCGCGTATCTCCTAATGAGCAGTACTTC. Encoded protein: CASSLFFRGRVSPNEQYF.

The chain links TRBV4-3 to TRBJ2-1, with D perhaps matching TRBD2 (5 bases). This CDR3 region has 17 residues. V was pared by 0 bases and J by 3 bases, with 15 bases between. CDR1 is LGHNA and CDR2 is YSLEER in the germline V gene. The CDR3 reads CASSQDVVSGDYNEQFF. For the CDR3, the DNA is TGCGCCAGCAGCCAAGACGTCGTGAGCGGAGACTACAATGAGCAGTTCTTC.

This chain joins TRBV20-1 and TRBJ2-5; D unresolved. The ends were cut back, 4 bases at V and 0 bases at J, with 12 bases in the middle. CDR1 is DFQATT and CDR2 is SNEGSKA in the germline V gene (reference sequence). The CDR3 is 14 amino acids. The CDR3 DNA reads as TGCAGTGCTATAGGTTGGGCTAACCAAGAGACCCAGTACTTC. Its translation is CSAIGWANQETQYF.

In DNA form, the CDR3 reads TGTGCCAGCAGTATACAACCCGCGGGGGGATGGAGCTACGAGCAGTACTTC. This encodes CASSIQPAGGWSYEQYF. The chain carries TRBV27 and TRBJ2-7; 8 nucleotides agree with TRBD2. Germline CDR1 and CDR2: MNHEY and SMNVEV (reference sequence). CDR3 size: 17 residues. Trimming took 5 bases from V and 3 from J; bases not matched to a gene: 15.

Only a few counts were recorded for this clonotype. The rearrangement uses TRBV24-1 and TRBJ2-3; tentative D call: TRBD2 (6 bases). CDR3 length equals 15 residues. Trimming pared 2 bases from V and 7 bases from J, leaving 15 bases between. Germline assignment: CDR1 KGHDR and CDR2 SFDVKD. CDR3 DNA: TGTGCCACCAGTGATTGGAGGGCCTCTGGAAATACGCAGTATTTT. Translating gives CATSDWRASGNTQYF.

The chain couples TRBV4-3 to TRBJ2-1, with 9 bases that match TRBD1. Germline V gene sequence: CDR1 LGHNA, CDR2 YSLEER. The CDR3 is 15 residues long. V lost 0 bases, J lost 8 bases, and 5 bases stayed unmatched. The CDR3 reads CASSQETGGLDEQFF. The CDR3, as DNA: TGCGCCAGCAGCCAAGAGACAGGGGGTCTCGATGAGCAGTTCTTC.

V gene TRBV7-2 combines with J gene TRBJ1-1; D may be TRBD1 (6 bases). The V end was cut by 5 bases, the J end by 11 bases, with 18 bases between. CDR1 SGHTA and CDR2 FQGNSA come from the germline V gene. The CDR3 length is 13 residues. The CDR3 DNA is TGTGCCAGCAGCCCCGGTACAGGGAGGATGGCTTTCTTT. As protein: CASSPGTGRMAFF.

The CDR3, as DNA: TGTGCCAGCAGCCAGACAAGGACCTACGAGCAGTACTTC. The encoded protein is CASSQTRTYEQYF. This chain links TRBV6-1 with TRBJ2-7; D is uncertain. The CDR3 length is 13 residues. From germline, CDR1 is MNHNS and CDR2 SASEGT. V was pared by 6 bases and J by 2 bases, with 11 bases between.

The rearrangement uses TRBV11-2 and TRBJ2-4; D call uncertain. The V end lost 0 bases, the J end lost 9 bases, and 12 bases lay between the germline ends. This CDR3 has 14 amino acids. Germline V lookup: CDR1 SGHAT, CDR2 FQNNGV. The CDR3 reads CASSLDVTLGIQYF. Written as DNA, the CDR3 is TGTGCCAGCAGCTTAGACGTCACTCTGGGCATTCAGTACTTC.

The J gene is TRBJ2-3, the V gene TRBV10-3; tentative D call: TRBD2 (6 bases). Germline CDR1 reads ENHRY; CDR2 reads SYGVKD. This CDR3 has 14 residues. Deletions cut 4 bases from V and 5 bases from J, with 13 bases between. The CDR3 DNA is TGTGCCATCAGTGGGGGCGGGGTTGGAGATACGCAGTATTTT. Its protein product is CAISGGGVGDTQYF.

This chain connects TRBV4-1 to TRBJ2-7; 8 bases are a match to TRBD2. The DNA end is a closer match to TRBJ2-5, so the J assignment may be wrong. Germline V lookup: CDR1 MGHRA, CDR2 YSYEKL. This CDR3 spans 17 amino acids. This chain's CDR3 is CASSQERLGTSFETQYF. Written as DNA, the CDR3 is TGCGCCAGCAGCCAAGAGAGATTGGGGACTAGTTTCGAGACCCAGTACTTC.

The rearrangement links TRBV12-3 or TRBV12-4 to TRBJ2-7; 7 bases map to TRBD1. After removal of 3 bases from V and 3 bases from J, the junction contained 8 bases not matched to a gene. This CDR3 is built from 15 residues. The CDR3 DNA sequence: TGTGCCAGCAGTTTTCGTCGGACAGGCAACTACGAGCAGTACTTC. Amino acids: CASSFRRTGNYEQYF.

The chain recombines TRBV30 with TRBJ1-1; D not resolved. Germline-derived CDR1 and CDR2 are GTSNPN and SVGIG (reference sequence). V was clipped by 3 bases and J by 1 base, with 9 bases between them. The CDR3 runs 13 residues. Here the CDR3 DNA reads TGTGCCTGGAGGAAGGTCCGGAACACTGAAGCTTTCTTT. It specifies CAWRKVRNTEAFF. Drawing the rest from reference TRBV30 and TRBJ1-1, the complete variable domain is SQTIHQWPATLVQPVGSPLSLECTVEGTSNPNLYWYRQAAGRGLQLLFYSVGIGQISSEVPQNLSASRPQDRQFILSSKKLLLSDSGFYLCAWRKVRNTEAFFGQGTRLTVV.

This chain links TRBV7-9 with TRBJ2-7; D tentatively fits TRBD1 or TRBD2 (6 bases each). The germline V gene has CDR1 SEHNR and CDR2 FQNEAQ (reference sequence). The CDR3 covers 15 residues. V lost 1 base, J lost 4 bases, and 14 bases lay in between. For the CDR3, the DNA is TGTGCCAGCAGCTTAGTAACGGGGGCGAGGTACGAGCAGTACTTC. This translates into CASSLVTGARYEQYF.

The rearrangement links TRBV7-2 to TRBJ2-7; D may match TRBD1 or TRBD2 (5 bases each). V lost 5 bases and J 6 bases, leaving 17 bases between the germline ends. This CDR3 region has 14 residues. CDR1 SGHTA and CDR2 FQGNSA come from the germline V gene. The CDR3 DNA is TGTGCCAGCAGCCGGACCCCTCGAGGGGCCGAGCAGTACTTC. Amino acids: CASSRTPRGAEQYF.

V and J are TRBV5-1 and TRBJ2-5, with D possibly being TRBD1 (6 bases). Germline assignment: CDR1 SGHRS and CDR2 YFSETQ. V was pared by 0 bases and J by 11 bases, with 17 bases between. This CDR3 has 14 residues. CDR3 region: CASSLVGRDNEQYF. CDR3 bases: TGCGCCAGCAGCTTGGTCGGCCGGGACAATGAGCAGTACTTC.

CDR3 nucleotides: TGTGCCAGCAGCTTAGACCAGGGTGCAGAGACCCAGTACTTC. It yields the protein CASSLDQGAETQYF. The rearrangement joins TRBV7-2 to TRBJ2-5; possibly TRBD1 for D (5 bases). The CDR3 is 14 amino acids. Trimming took 1 base from V and 4 from J, leaving 10 bases between them. CDR1 is SGHTA and CDR2 is FQGNSA in the germline V gene.

The sample holds a few counts of this clonotype. This chain links TRBV27 with TRBJ1-2, with 9 bases matching TRBD1. The CDR3 is 17 residues long. Trimming removed 6 bases from V and 2 bases from J; junction bases left unmatched: 13. Per germline, CDR1 MNHEY and CDR2 SMNVEV (reference sequence). The CDR3: CASRIISGTGLNYGYTF. The DNA for the CDR3 is TGTGCCAGCAGGATCATCTCCGGGACAGGGCTCAACTATGGCTACACCTTC.